A single sample gave rise to the 22 T cell receptor beta chains below, sequenced in a study of CD4+ T cells in melanoma. This table comes from immunoSEQ multiplex PCR, and its TCRdb copy is limited to in-frame clones, with some not included. The table has some 12,000 clones, about 70% seen once. The source material was cells from a culture (not recorded whether cultured in vitro). These receptors all come from a human donor with melanoma.

CDR3: CASSQEAVGSYTF. The CDR3 bases are TGTGCCAGCAGCCAGGAAGCCGTTGGTAGCTACACCTTC. This sequence joins TRBV4-2 and TRBJ1-2; unclear D gene. Germline CDR1 and CDR2: LGHNA and YNFKEQ. The CDR3 is 13 residues long. The V gene lost 3 bases and the J gene lost 9 bases, with 14 bases spanning the gap.

The chain recombines TRBV5-5 with TRBJ1-1, with unresolved D. V was pared by 0 bases and J by 0 bases, with 9 bases between. The V gene's germline CDR1 is SGHKS and CDR2 YYEKEE (reference sequence). This CDR3 region has 15 residues. CDR3 residues: CASSLAGIMNTEAFF. CDR3 nucleotides: TGTGCCAGCAGCTTGGCGGGTATCATGAACACTGAAGCTTTCTTT.

A few counts support this clone. This chain joins TRBV30 and TRBJ1-4; weak D call: TRBD1 (6 bases). The germline CDR1 and CDR2 sequences are GTSNPN and SVGIG (reference sequence). The CDR3 is made up of 11 amino acids. DNA of the CDR3: TGTACGGGACATACTAATGAAAAACTGTTTTTT. As protein: CTGHTNEKLFF.

The chain combines TRBV27 with TRBJ2-4, with TRBD1 as a possible D gene (6 bases). V lost 3 bases and J lost 9, with 12 bases in between. Germline V gene data show CDR1 as MNHEY and CDR2 as SMNVEV (reference sequence). CDR3 length: 13 residues. CDR3 loop: CASSFTQGRIQYF. CDR3 DNA: TGTGCCAGCAGTTTTACCCAGGGGCGCATTCAGTACTTC.

This clone was counted a few times. V is TRBV5-1 and J is TRBJ2-7, with 8 bases aligning to TRBD2. Germline V gives CDR1 SGHRS, CDR2 YFSETQ. J gave up 4 bases and V 4 bases, and 10 bases lay outside the gene matches. This CDR3 has 15 amino acids. CDR3 sequence (DNA): TGCGCCAGCAGCCTTGCGGGGGGCGCAGGTTACGAGCAGTACTTC. The encoded protein is CASSLAGGAGYEQYF.

In this sample, this clone turned up a few times. The CDR3 DNA sequence: TGTGCCAGCAGTTACACTGTGACCGGGGAGCTGTTTTTT. It codes for CASSYTVTGELFF. The chain has TRBV6-6 and TRBJ2-2; D unresolved. Trimming cost V 2 bases and J 5 bases, with 6 bases left between them. The germline gives CDR1 MNHNY, CDR2 SVGAGI (reference sequence). The CDR3 sequence is 13 residues long.

The chain recombines TRBV7-6 with TRBJ2-2, with D unresolved. The germline V and J ends were trimmed by 2 bases and 5 bases, with 9 bases remaining between them. The CDR3 length is 14 residues. CDR1 is SGHVS and CDR2 is FNYEAQ in the germline V gene. The CDR3 DNA reads TGTGCCAGCAGCTTATTGTCAACAACCGGGGAGCTGTTTTTT. Translation gives CASSLLSTTGELFF. The full variable domain, completed using reference TRBV7-6 and TRBJ2-2, is GAGVSQSPRYKVTKRGQDVALRCDPISGHVSLYWYRQALGQGPEFLTYFNYEAQQDKSGLPNDRFSAERPEGSISTLTIQRTEQRDSAMYRCASSLLSTTGELFFGEGSRLTVL.

This clone was recorded a few times. This sequence joins TRBV6-1 and TRBJ1-2, with a possible D match to TRBD1 (6 bases). The CDR3 is 16 residues long. Trimming took 2 bases from V and 8 from J, leaving 21 bases between them. Germline-derived CDR1 and CDR2 are MNHNS and SASEGT. This chain's CDR3 is CASSESRTALRGGYTF. The DNA of the CDR3 is TGTGCCAGCAGTGAATCGCGGACAGCTCTCAGGGGCGGCTACACCTTC.

In its sample, this clone was seen a few times. The rearrangement links TRBV6-6 to TRBJ1-5; TRBD1 matches at 9 bases. Per germline, CDR1 MNHNY and CDR2 SVGAGI (reference sequence). V shed 8 bases, J shed 0 bases, and the junction held 8 bases outside the gene matches. The CDR3 totals 16 residues. The CDR3 DNA reads TGTGCCAGCCGCGTGACAGGGGGAAATAGCAATCAGCCCCAGCATTTT. Amino acids: CASRVTGGNSNQPQHF.

The CDR3 reads CASSLGGQWDGGGGTDTQYF. The CDR3 coding sequence is TGTGCCAGCAGCTTAGGGGGACAGTGGGACGGGGGCGGAGGCACAGATACGCAGTATTTT. V and J are TRBV7-6 and TRBJ2-3, with D perhaps TRBD1 (7 bases). With 1 base removed from V and 1 base from J, the gap between germline ends came to 24 bases. Germline-derived CDR1 and CDR2 are SGHVS and FNYEAQ. This CDR3 is 20 amino acids long.

DNA of the CDR3: TGTGCCTGGCGGGCGTTCGGGGAGAATTCACCCCTCCACTTT. This encodes CAWRAFGENSPLHF. V and J are TRBV30 and TRBJ1-6; D not certain. The germline CDR1 and CDR2 sequences are GTSNPN and SVGIG (reference sequence). This CDR3 has 14 residues. V lost 5 bases and J lost 7, with 15 bases in between.

The chain links TRBV6-6 to TRBJ2-7, with 8 positions matching TRBD1. The CDR3 runs 14 residues. The germline gives CDR1 MNHNY, CDR2 SVGAGI (reference sequence). The ends lost 4 bases at V and 3 bases at J; junction bases unmatched: 5. CDR3 sequence (DNA): TGTGCCAGCAGTTCCTCGACAGGGGACTACGAGCAGTACTTC. Translating it yields CASSSSTGDYEQYF.

The V call is TRBV11-3, the J call TRBJ1-6, with D unclear. Germline loops: CDR1 SGHNT, CDR2 YENEEA. The CDR3 contains 13 residues. Trimming cost V 3 bases and J 7 bases, with 7 bases left between them. The CDR3 protein is CASSLGRNSPLHF. The DNA of the CDR3 is TGTGCCAGCAGCTTGGGCCGAAATTCACCCCTCCACTTT. Together with reference TRBV11-3 and TRBJ1-6, the CDR3 gives the full variable domain: EAGVVQSPRYKIIEKKQPVAFWCNPISGHNTLYWYLQNLGQGPELLIRYENEEAVDDSQLPKDRFSAERLKGVDSTLKIQPAELGDSAVYLCASSLGRNSPLHFGNGTRLTVT.

The gene calls are TRBV13 and TRBJ2-7, with D tentatively TRBD1 (6 bases). This CDR3 has 13 residues. Trimming took 5 bases from V and 6 from J, leaving 14 bases between them. From germline, CDR1 is PRHDT and CDR2 FYEKMQ (reference sequence). The DNA of the CDR3 is TGTGCCAGCAGCCTGGGACATAAAGGCGAGCAGTACTTC. Translated: CASSLGHKGEQYF.

This clone was detected only a few times. V is TRBV30 and J is TRBJ1-1; 7 nucleotides line up with TRBD1. The V and J ends lost 2 bases and 1 base, in that order; junction bases with no gene match: 1. CDR1 and CDR2 from the germline V gene are GTSNPN and SVGIG (reference sequence). CDR3 length: 13 amino acids. The chain's CDR3 is CAWSRQGNTEAFF. The CDR3 nucleotides read TGTGCCTGGAGTCGACAGGGGAACACTGAAGCTTTCTTT.

The V call is TRBV30, the J call TRBJ1-4; 9 bases agree with TRBD1. Germline trimming cut 3 bases from V and 5 bases from J; bases unmatched to any gene: 4. The CDR3 consists of 14 residues. Germline V gene lookup returns CDR1 GTSNPN and CDR2 SVGIG (reference sequence). CDR3 amino acids: CAWRAGTGNEKLFF. The DNA of the CDR3 is TGTGCCTGGAGGGCCGGGACAGGGAATGAAAAACTGTTTTTT.

This clone is a singleton in its sample. The chain links TRBV5-1 to TRBJ2-7; D unclear. The V end was cut by 4 bases, the J end by 3 bases, with 20 bases between. Germline V lookup: CDR1 SGHRS, CDR2 YFSETQ. The CDR3 consists of 16 residues. The CDR3 loop reads CASSPTSLDWDYEQYF. CDR3 bases: TGCGCCAGCAGCCCCACGTCACTCGACTGGGACTACGAGCAGTACTTC.

This clone turned up a few times. V and J are TRBV6-1 and TRBJ2-1, with 9 bases aligning to TRBD1. In germline, CDR1 is MNHNS, CDR2 SASEGT. The ends lost 4 bases at V and 2 bases at J; junction bases unmatched: 6. This CDR3 region has 16 residues. CDR3 sequence reads: CASSVRDRGTYNEQFF. For the CDR3, the DNA is TGTGCCAGCAGTGTAAGAGACAGGGGGACCTACAATGAGCAGTTCTTC.

The rearrangement uses TRBV30 and TRBJ2-3, with TRBD1 as a possible D gene (6 bases). CDR3 size: 15 residues. Germline CDR1 reads GTSNPN; CDR2 reads SVGIG (reference sequence). V was shortened by 7 bases and J by 2 bases, with 19 bases between the two germline ends. The CDR3 protein is CASQPSGTSTDTQYF. CDR3 nucleotides: TGTGCCTCCCAACCATCCGGGACATCCACAGATACGCAGTATTTT. Complete variable domain (other parts from reference TRBV30 and TRBJ2-3): SQTIHQWPATLVQPVGSPLSLECTVEGTSNPNLYWYRQAAGRGLQLLFYSVGIGQISSEVPQNLSASRPQDRQFILSSKKLLLSDSGFYLCASQPSGTSTDTQYFGPGTRLTVL.

The chain is built from TRBV25-1 and TRBJ1-1; D call uncertain. The CDR3 totals 13 residues. V was pared by 2 bases and J by 5 bases, with 9 bases between. Germline CDR1 reads MGHDK; CDR2 reads SYGVNS. The CDR3 bases are TGTGCCAGCAGTGAACTCTGGTCGACTGAAGCTTTCTTT. Residues: CASSELWSTEAFF.

The sample holds a few counts of this clone. This chain connects TRBV2 to TRBJ2-7; D is ambiguous. The CDR3 is made up of 13 amino acids. CDR1 SNHLY and CDR2 FYNNEI come from the germline V gene. Trimming took off 7 bases at V and 3 bases at J, with 13 bases between the two ends. CDR3 sequence: CASTRILSYEQYF. The CDR3 DNA sequence: TGTGCCAGCACCCGGATCCTGAGCTACGAGCAGTACTTC. Full variable domain (rest looked up from reference TRBV2 and TRBJ2-7): EPEVTQTPSHQVTQMGQEVILRCVPISNHLYFYWYRQILGQKVEFLVSFYNNEISEKSEIFDDQFSVERPDGSNFTLKIRSTKLEDSAMYFCASTRILSYEQYFGPGTRLTVT.

The gene calls are TRBV15 and TRBJ2-3; 11 nucleotides align to TRBD1. CDR1 is LNHNV and CDR2 is YYDKDF in the germline V gene (reference sequence). Unmatched junction bases numbered 5, after V lost 1 base and J lost 5 bases. This CDR3 is 16 amino acids long. CDR3 sequence: CATSRVRDRGKDTQYF. In nucleotides, the CDR3 is TGTGCCACCAGCAGAGTCCGGGACAGGGGGAAAGATACGCAGTATTTT.